The 17 T cell receptor beta chains reported below all come from one sample, sequenced in a study of T cell changes during pregnancy in multiple sclerosis. The assay was immunoSEQ multiplex PCR, and TCRdb's table has in-frame clones only and misses some. The sample lists about 70,000 clones, over 85% seen once, with roughly 1.2% in the top ten. The sample here was peripheral blood, taken in the third trimester of pregnancy. All receptors derive from a female donor with multiple sclerosis, enrolled in a pregnancy study.

The chain is built from TRBV19 and TRBJ2-1; 11 nucleotides match TRBD2. V was clipped by 6 bases and J by 0 bases; unmatched bases: 4. This CDR3 has 16 amino acids. Per the germline V gene, CDR1 is LNHDA and CDR2 is SQIVND (reference sequence). This chain's CDR3 is CASSLAGGSSYNEQFF. The CDR3 DNA follows: TGTGCCAGTAGCCTAGCGGGAGGAAGCTCCTACAATGAGCAGTTCTTC.

The chain combines TRBV14 with TRBJ2-3; tentative D call: TRBD1 (6 bases). The V gene's germline CDR1 is SGHDN and CDR2 FVKESK. Trimming cost V 1 base and J 0 bases, with 11 bases left between them. This CDR3 is 16 amino acids long. CDR3 region: CASSQGGGSSTDTQYF. In nucleotides, the CDR3 is TGTGCCAGCAGCCAAGGAGGGGGTTCAAGCACAGATACGCAGTATTTT.

The chain couples TRBV5-1 to TRBJ1-2, with 8 bases matching TRBD1. The CDR3 is made up of 17 amino acids. The V and J ends lost 0 bases and 4 bases, in that order; junction bases with no gene match: 11. Germline V gene data show CDR1 as SGHRS and CDR2 as YFSETQ. Here the CDR3 reads CASSLGQGAASSYGYTF. The CDR3 coding sequence is TGCGCCAGCAGCTTGGGGCAGGGGGCAGCTAGTAGCTATGGCTACACCTTC.

The chain couples TRBV10-3 to TRBJ2-1, with 9 nucleotides matching TRBD2. The germline V gene has CDR1 ENHRY and CDR2 SYGVKD. With V trimmed by 6 bases and J by 4 bases, 10 bases remained unmatched. This CDR3 has 16 amino acids. The CDR3 here is CAIREVAGVEYNEQFF. The CDR3, as DNA: TGTGCCATCAGAGAGGTAGCGGGAGTCGAATACAATGAGCAGTTCTTC.

The chain recombines TRBV5-6 with TRBJ2-7; 7 positions agree with TRBD1. J gave up 5 bases and V 0 bases, and 2 bases lay outside the gene matches. Germline V CDR1 and CDR2: SGHDT, YYEEEE. This CDR3 has 13 residues. CDR3 in amino acids: CASSLDRGDEQYF. CDR3 sequence (DNA): TGTGCCAGCAGCTTGGACAGGGGAGACGAGCAGTACTTC. The full variable domain, in which reference TRBV5-6 and TRBJ2-7 provide the parts outside the CDR3, is DAGVTQSPTHLIKTRGQQVTLRCSPKSGHDTVSWYQQALGQGPQFIFQYYEEEERQRGNFPDRFSGHQFPNYSSELNVNALLLGDSALYLCASSLDRGDEQYFGPGTRLTVT.

This sequence joins TRBV11-2 and TRBJ1-4; TRBD1 is a possible D gene (6 bases). Per the germline V gene, CDR1 is SGHAT and CDR2 is FQNNGV. Trimming pared 6 bases from V and 7 bases from J, leaving 12 bases between. This CDR3 has 13 amino acids. Here the CDR3 reads CASRRTRGEKLFF. In DNA form, the CDR3 reads TGTGCCAGCAGGCGAACCAGGGGTGAAAAACTGTTTTTT.

The genes are TRBV4-1 and TRBJ2-7; D is perhaps TRBD2 (6 bases). Trimming took 6 bases from V and 5 from J, leaving 20 bases between them. The CDR3 totals 15 residues. Germline V gene sequence: CDR1 MGHRA, CDR2 YSYEKL. CDR3 DNA sequence: TGCGCCAGCAGTCCAACGACGGGAGAACGGAACGAGCAGTACTTC. Protein: CASSPTTGERNEQYF.

The V call is TRBV28, the J call TRBJ2-7; D not resolved. The germline gives CDR1 MDHEN, CDR2 SYDVKM. The CDR3 has 16 amino acids. Trimming removed 6 bases at V and 2 bases at J, with 20 bases between. Here the CDR3 reads CASSTPTGAEPYEQYF. Here the CDR3 DNA reads TGTGCCAGCAGCACTCCCACCGGAGCCGAACCCTACGAGCAGTACTTC. Supplemented by reference TRBV28 and TRBJ2-7, the full variable domain reads DVKVTQSSRYLVKRTGEKVFLECVQDMDHENMFWYRQDPGLGLRLIYFSYDVKMKEKGDIPEGYSVSREKKERFSLILESASTNQTSMYLCASSTPTGAEPYEQYFGPGTRLTVT.

The CDR3 protein is CASDQGARRGYTF. CDR3 nucleotide sequence: TGTGCCAGCGACCAGGGGGCGCGACGAGGCTACACCTTC. This chain joins TRBV19 and TRBJ1-2; TRBD1 agrees at 8 bases. From germline, CDR1 is LNHDA and CDR2 SQIVND (reference sequence). V lost 9 bases, J lost 8 bases, and 11 bases stayed unmatched. The CDR3 is 13 amino acids.

The V and J genes are TRBV6-6 and TRBJ2-5; 7 nucleotides agree with TRBD2. The V gene's germline CDR1 is MNHNY and CDR2 SVGAGI (reference sequence). The V and J ends lost 10 bases and 4 bases, in that order; junction bases with no gene match: 12. This CDR3 contains 14 residues. The DNA for the CDR3 is TGTGCCACCGGGGCCGGGGGAGGGCTAGAGACCCAGTACTTC. Translation gives CATGAGGGLETQYF.

The chain joins TRBV19 to TRBJ2-2; 11 bases map to TRBD2. Trimming cost V 4 bases and J 7 bases; bases outside gene matches: 5. There are 15 residues in the CDR3. Germline values: CDR1 LNHDA, CDR2 SQIVND (reference sequence). The CDR3 sequence: CASSRASGRRGELFF. The CDR3 nucleotides are TGTGCCAGTAGTAGGGCTAGCGGGAGGCGCGGGGAGCTGTTTTTT.

V and J are TRBV7-3 and TRBJ2-1; maybe TRBD2 (6 bases). The V and J ends lost 1 base and 8 bases respectively, with 6 bases between them. The CDR3 runs to 12 residues. Germline loops: CDR1 SGHTA, CDR2 FQGTGA. The CDR3 region has the DNA TGTGCCAGCAGCTTAAGGGGGGATGAGCAGTTCTTC. This translates into CASSLRGDEQFF. Drawing the rest from reference TRBV7-3 and TRBJ2-1, the complete variable domain is GAGVSQTPSNKVTEKGKYVELRCDPISGHTALYWYRQSLGQGPEFLIYFQGTGAADDSGLPNDRFFAVRPEGSVSTLKIQRTERGDSAVYLCASSLRGDEQFFGPGTRLTVL.

The rearrangement uses TRBV25-1 and TRBJ1-4; unclear D gene. Germline V gene lookup returns CDR1 MGHDK and CDR2 SYGVNS. V was cut by 3 bases and J by 0 bases, with 5 bases left in between. This CDR3 comprises 14 residues. The CDR3, as DNA: TGTGCCAGCAGTGAGTCCGCAACTAATGAAAAACTGTTTTTT. Residues: CASSESATNEKLFF.

The chain recombines TRBV11-3 with TRBJ2-2, with a tentative D call TRBD1 (5 bases). This CDR3 is built from 18 residues. The germline V gene encodes CDR1 SGHNT and CDR2 YENEEA. The V end was cut by 0 bases, the J end by 6 bases, with 20 bases between. CDR3 coding DNA: TGTGCCAGCAGCTTAGATAGTTGGGGTCAGGGATCGGCCGGGGAGCTGTTTTTT. Protein product: CASSLDSWGQGSAGELFF.

The chain's CDR3 is CASSFPTSGTDTQYF. CDR3 coding DNA: TGTGCCAGCAGCTTCCCGACTAGCGGCACAGATACGCAGTATTTT. This rearrangement joins TRBV11-2 to TRBJ2-3; 8 bases are a match to TRBD2. Germline CDR1 SGHAT, CDR2 FQNNGV. The J segment lost 1 base and the V segment lost 3 bases, leaving 3 bases of the junction unmatched. The CDR3 covers 15 residues.

J is TRBJ2-3 and V is TRBV14; maybe TRBD2 (5 bases). This CDR3 spans 13 amino acids. Deletions cut 4 bases from V and 1 base from J, with 6 bases between. Germline-derived CDR1 and CDR2 are SGHDN and FVKESK. The CDR3 coding sequence is TGTGCCAGCAGCCGTAGCGGCACAGATACGCAGTATTTT. The encoded protein is CASSRSGTDTQYF. The whole variable domain, filled in from reference TRBV14 and TRBJ2-3, reads EAGVTQFPSHSVIEKGQTVTLRCDPISGHDNLYWYRRVMGKEIKFLLHFVKESKQDESGMPNNRFLAERTGGTYSTLKVQPAELEDSGVYFCASSRSGTDTQYFGPGTRLTVL.

J is TRBJ2-5 and V is TRBV7-2; TRBD1 matches 7 bases. This CDR3 contains 14 residues. CDR1 is SGHTA, CDR2 FQGNSA, per germline. The J segment lost 5 bases and the V segment lost 5 bases, leaving 8 bases of the junction unmatched. The CDR3 sequence is CASSVDRPPETQYF. The CDR3 bases are TGTGCCAGCAGCGTGGACAGGCCCCCGGAGACCCAGTACTTC.